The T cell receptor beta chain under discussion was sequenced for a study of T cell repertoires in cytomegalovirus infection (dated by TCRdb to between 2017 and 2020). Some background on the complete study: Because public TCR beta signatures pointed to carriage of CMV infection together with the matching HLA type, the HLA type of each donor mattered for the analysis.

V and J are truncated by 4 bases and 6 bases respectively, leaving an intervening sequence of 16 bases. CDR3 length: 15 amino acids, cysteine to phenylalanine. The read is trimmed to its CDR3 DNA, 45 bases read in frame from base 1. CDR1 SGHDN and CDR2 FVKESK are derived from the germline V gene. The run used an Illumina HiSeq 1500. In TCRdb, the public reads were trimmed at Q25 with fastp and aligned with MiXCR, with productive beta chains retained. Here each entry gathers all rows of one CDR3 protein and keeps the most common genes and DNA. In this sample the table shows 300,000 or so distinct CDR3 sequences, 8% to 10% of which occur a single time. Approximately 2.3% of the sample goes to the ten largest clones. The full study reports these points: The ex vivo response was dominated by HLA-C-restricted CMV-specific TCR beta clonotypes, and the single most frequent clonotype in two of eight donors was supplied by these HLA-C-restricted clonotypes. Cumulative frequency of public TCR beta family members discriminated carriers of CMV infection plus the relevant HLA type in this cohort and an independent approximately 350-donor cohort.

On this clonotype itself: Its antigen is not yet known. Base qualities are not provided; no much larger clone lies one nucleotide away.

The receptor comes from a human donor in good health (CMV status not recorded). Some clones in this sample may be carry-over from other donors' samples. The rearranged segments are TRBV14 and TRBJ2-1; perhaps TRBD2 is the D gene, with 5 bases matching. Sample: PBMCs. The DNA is TGTGCCAGCAGCCGGGTTGGGAGTACGATCAATGAGCAGTTCTTC. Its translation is CASSRVGSTINEQFF.